One and the same sample provided the 21 T cell receptor beta chains below, sequenced in a study of early T cells in non-severe SARS-CoV-2 infection. TCRdb re-called the 5' RACE reads with MiXCR, one entry per CDR3 protein. The sample records tens of thousands of distinct CDR3 sequences, around 12% being singletons. The sequencing sample was made of whole blood. Receptors were obtained from an adult who was a healthcare worker with PCR-confirmed SARS-CoV-2 infection or an uninfected control (not recorded which).

In its sample, this clonotype was seen many times. This chain joins TRBV6-4 and TRBJ2-2; 11 bases map to TRBD1. The germline gives CDR1 MRHNA, CDR2 SNTAGT. Trimming at V came to 5 bases and at J to 5 bases, leaving 4 bases not matched to a gene. This CDR3 contains 15 residues. CDR3 in amino acids: CASSRGQGATGELFF. In DNA form, the CDR3 reads TGTGCCAGCAGTAGAGGACAGGGGGCAACCGGGGAGCTGTTTTTT.

This clonotype has only one observation. The V call is TRBV12-3 or TRBV12-4, the J call TRBJ1-2; 9 nucleotides agree with TRBD1. The trim removed 6 bases at V and 1 base at J, leaving 9 bases unmatched. The CDR3 covers 16 residues. CDR3 DNA sequence: TGTGCCAGCAGCCTTCCCGGGACAGGGCATAACTATGGCTACACCTTC. It is translated as CASSLPGTGHNYGYTF.

This clonotype was observed once. The genes are TRBV7-2 and TRBJ1-6; D possibly corresponds to TRBD1 (5 bases). Germline V CDR1 and CDR2: SGHTA, FQGNSA. V was trimmed by 4 bases and J by 5 bases, leaving 15 bases between them. There are 16 residues in the CDR3. The CDR3 here is CASSSQWGGNNSPLHF. Here the CDR3 DNA reads TGTGCCAGCAGCTCCCAGTGGGGGGGTAATAATTCACCCCTCCACTTT.

This clonotype was picked up many times. This sequence joins TRBV27 and TRBJ2-5; D possibly corresponds to TRBD2 (5 bases). Germline CDR1 and CDR2: MNHEY and SMNVEV (reference sequence). The CDR3 loop spans 15 amino acids. The V and J ends lost 5 bases and 1 base respectively, with 14 bases between them. This chain's CDR3 is CASSLTAGTQETQYF. CDR3 nucleotides: TGTGCCAGCAGTCTCACGGCGGGTACCCAAGAGACCCAGTACTTC.

This clonotype was detected only a few times. This rearrangement joins TRBV24-1 to TRBJ2-7; 8 nucleotides agree with TRBD2. Losses at the gene ends were 7 bases for V and 3 bases for J; bases not matched to a gene: 4. The CDR3 length is 13 residues. Germline V gene lookup returns CDR1 KGHDR and CDR2 SFDVKD. DNA of the CDR3: TGTGCCACCAGCCCCCGGGGGGGCTACGAGCAGTACTTC. Translating gives CATSPRGGYEQYF.

The sample holds many counts of this clonotype. The chain combines TRBV12-3 or TRBV12-4 with TRBJ2-5; the match to TRBD2 covers 13 bases. CDR3 length: 20 amino acids. Trimming took 5 bases from V and 5 from J; bases not matched to a gene: 20. The CDR3: CASSTPTSGGGGRAVETQYF. Written as DNA, the CDR3 is TGTGCCAGCAGTACTCCAACTAGCGGGGGGGGCGGAAGGGCTGTGGAGACCCAGTACTTC.

This clonotype was recorded at least ten times. The chain employs TRBV29-1 and TRBJ2-5; D gene uncertain. CDR1 and CDR2 (germline): SQVTM, ANQGSEA. Trimming removed 3 bases from V and 3 bases from J, with 5 bases in between. The CDR3 has 11 residues. The CDR3 DNA follows: TGCAGCGTTGAGGTCGAAGAGACCCAGTACTTC. Amino acids: CSVEVEETQYF.

This clonotype occurred many times. The chain is built from TRBV28 and TRBJ2-3; D might be TRBD2 (5 bases). This CDR3 region has 14 residues. V was trimmed by 2 bases and J by 5 bases, leaving 11 bases between them. Germline CDR1 MDHEN, CDR2 SYDVKM. CDR3 nucleotides: TGTGCCAGCAGTTTAAGCGCTAGCCAAGATACGCAGTATTTT. Its protein is CASSLSASQDTQYF.

At least ten counts were recorded for this clonotype. J is TRBJ2-2 and V is TRBV12-3 or TRBV12-4, with D unclear. Trimming shortened V by 3 bases and J by 5 bases, and 1 base separated the two germline ends. CDR3 length: 11 amino acids. CDR3: CASSFTGELFF. In DNA form, the CDR3 reads TGTGCCAGCAGTTTTACCGGGGAGCTGTTTTTT.

This clonotype was counted ten times or more. This chain links TRBV6-2 or TRBV6-3 with TRBJ1-1; no definite D call. CDR1 and CDR2 (germline): MNHEY, SVGEGT. The CDR3 consists of 12 residues. V was trimmed by 2 bases and J by 2 bases, leaving 3 bases between them. The CDR3 region is CASSYLNTEAFF. CDR3 bases: TGTGCCAGCAGTTACCTAAACACTGAAGCTTTCTTT.

This clonotype was detected only a few times. This chain connects TRBV29-1 to TRBJ2-7; D gene ambiguous. Germline CDR1 is SQVTM and CDR2 is ANQGSEA. Trimming removed 4 bases at V and 7 bases at J, with 8 bases between. The CDR3 extends over 10 amino acids. This CDR3 reads CSVGTAEQYF. CDR3 DNA sequence: TGCAGCGTTGGCACTGCGGAGCAGTACTTC.

In this sample, this clonotype turned up many times. The chain couples TRBV27 to TRBJ1-1; weak D call: TRBD1 (5 bases). Deletions cut 0 bases from V and 4 bases from J, with 6 bases between. CDR3 length equals 13 residues. The germline V gene has CDR1 MNHEY and CDR2 SMNVEV (reference sequence). The CDR3 DNA follows: TGTGCCAGCAGTTTATCACAGGTCACTGAAGCTTTCTTT. Translation gives CASSLSQVTEAFF.

Many counts were recorded for this clonotype. This sequence joins TRBV12-3 or TRBV12-4 and TRBJ1-2, with D perhaps TRBD1 (6 bases). V lost 6 bases and J lost 5, with 16 bases in between. The CDR3 consists of 14 residues. CDR3 sequence reads: CASSRHTQGYGYTF. Written as DNA, the CDR3 is TGTGCCAGCAGCAGACATACCCAGGGGTATGGCTACACCTTC.

This clonotype came up many times. The chain links TRBV24-1 to TRBJ2-1, with TRBD1 identical over 10 bases. This CDR3 has 16 residues. Trimming cost V 3 bases and J 5 bases; bases outside gene matches: 6. The V gene's germline CDR1 is KGHDR and CDR2 SFDVKD. CDR3 sequence reads: CATSDRTGTGDNEQFF. The CDR3 DNA is TGTGCCACCAGTGATAGGACCGGGACAGGGGACAATGAGCAGTTCTTC.

Many counts were recorded for this clonotype. J is TRBJ2-5 and V is TRBV6-6; 7 bases are a match to TRBD2. CDR3 length: 16 residues. The germline CDR1 and CDR2 sequences are MNHNY and SVGAGI (reference sequence). Losses at the gene ends were 5 bases for V and 4 bases for J; bases not matched to a gene: 13. This CDR3 is CASSTPEREALETQYF. Here the CDR3 DNA reads TGTGCCAGCAGTACACCTGAACGGGAGGCCTTAGAGACCCAGTACTTC.

This clonotype was seen repeatedly, ten times or more. The chain recombines TRBV6-2 or TRBV6-3 with TRBJ1-3; D not resolved. V lost 0 bases and J lost 1, with 7 bases in between. Germline V lookup: CDR1 MNHEY, CDR2 SVGEGT. The CDR3 is made up of 15 amino acids. CDR3 sequence reads: CASSYSVGSGNTIYF. CDR3 in DNA: TGTGCCAGCAGTTACTCCGTGGGATCTGGAAACACCATATATTTT.

The chain couples TRBV28 to TRBJ1-5; 10 positions agree with TRBD1. V dropped 9 bases and J dropped 2; count of bases not matched to a gene: 7. Germline V gene sequence: CDR1 MDHEN, CDR2 SYDVKM. The CDR3 is 15 residues long. The CDR3 nucleotides read TGTGCCAGTGGAATGGGACAGGGGCGCAATCAGCCCCAGCATTTT. Protein sequence: CASGMGQGRNQPQHF. The whole variable domain, remainder taken from reference TRBV28 and TRBJ1-5, is DVKVTQSSRYLVKRTGEKVFLECVQDMDHENMFWYRQDPGLGLRLIYFSYDVKMKEKGDIPEGYSVSREKKERFSLILESASTNQTSMYLCASGMGQGRNQPQHFGDGTRLSIL.

This clonotype was seen at least ten times. This chain joins TRBV7-2 and TRBJ1-4, with 10 bases aligning to TRBD1. V trimming: 5 bases; J trimming: 0 bases; junction bases outside the gene matches: 6. From germline, CDR1 is SGHTA and CDR2 FQGNSA. The CDR3 sequence is 17 residues long. The CDR3 sequence is CASSPRQGAATNEKLFF. CDR3 bases: TGTGCCAGCAGCCCCAGACAGGGGGCTGCAACTAATGAAAAACTGTTTTTT.

The genes are TRBV4-2 and TRBJ1-1; possible D gene TRBD1, 5 bases. This CDR3 is built from 14 residues. The V and J ends lost 0 bases and 1 base respectively, with 6 bases between them. Germline V gene sequence: CDR1 LGHNA, CDR2 YNFKEQ. The CDR3 protein is CASSQDTGNTEAFF. The CDR3 nucleotides read TGTGCCAGCAGCCAAGATACAGGGAACACTGAAGCTTTCTTT.

Here the CDR3 reads CASSVAQSNTEAFF. The CDR3 bases are TGTGCCAGCAGCGTCGCGCAGTCGAACACTGAAGCTTTCTTT. V is TRBV6-5 and J is TRBJ1-1; D gene ambiguous. V was pared by 6 bases and J by 1 base, with 12 bases between. The CDR3 is made up of 14 amino acids. CDR1 and CDR2 from the germline V gene are MNHEY and SVGAGI.

This clonotype appeared many times. This chain joins TRBV29-1 and TRBJ2-3; 10 positions agree with TRBD2. Germline V lookup: CDR1 SQVTM, CDR2 ANQGSEA. Unmatched junction bases numbered 3, after V lost 3 bases and J lost 3 bases. The CDR3 length is 14 residues. The DNA for the CDR3 is TGCAGCGTTGAGCCTAGCGGGAGTACAGATACGCAGTATTTT. Encoded protein: CSVEPSGSTDTQYF.